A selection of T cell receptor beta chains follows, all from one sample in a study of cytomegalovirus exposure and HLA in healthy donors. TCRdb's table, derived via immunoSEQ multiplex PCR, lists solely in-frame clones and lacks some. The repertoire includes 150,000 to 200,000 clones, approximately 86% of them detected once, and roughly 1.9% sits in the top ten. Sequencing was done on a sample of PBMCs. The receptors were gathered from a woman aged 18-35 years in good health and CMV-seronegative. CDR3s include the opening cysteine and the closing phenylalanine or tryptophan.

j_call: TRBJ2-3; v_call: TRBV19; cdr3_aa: CASSSTGSDTQYF
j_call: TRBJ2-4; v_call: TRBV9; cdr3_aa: CASSGRGGEGKNIQYF
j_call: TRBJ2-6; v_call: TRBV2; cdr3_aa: CASSETHSGANVLTF
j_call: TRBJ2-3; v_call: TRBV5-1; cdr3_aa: CASSLGLLAASTDTQYF
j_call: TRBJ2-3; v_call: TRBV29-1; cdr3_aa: CSVEEFGQGRTDTQYF
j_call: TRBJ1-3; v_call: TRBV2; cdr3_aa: CASSDTGGILHLSGNTIYF
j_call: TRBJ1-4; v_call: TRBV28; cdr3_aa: CASSRTGDEKLFF
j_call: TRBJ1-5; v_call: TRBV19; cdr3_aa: CASSIIGVSNQPQHF
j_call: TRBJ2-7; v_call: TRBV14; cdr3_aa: CASSLGTGGAKKGPYEQYF
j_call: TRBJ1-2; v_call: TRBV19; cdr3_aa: CASRGGAGGYTF